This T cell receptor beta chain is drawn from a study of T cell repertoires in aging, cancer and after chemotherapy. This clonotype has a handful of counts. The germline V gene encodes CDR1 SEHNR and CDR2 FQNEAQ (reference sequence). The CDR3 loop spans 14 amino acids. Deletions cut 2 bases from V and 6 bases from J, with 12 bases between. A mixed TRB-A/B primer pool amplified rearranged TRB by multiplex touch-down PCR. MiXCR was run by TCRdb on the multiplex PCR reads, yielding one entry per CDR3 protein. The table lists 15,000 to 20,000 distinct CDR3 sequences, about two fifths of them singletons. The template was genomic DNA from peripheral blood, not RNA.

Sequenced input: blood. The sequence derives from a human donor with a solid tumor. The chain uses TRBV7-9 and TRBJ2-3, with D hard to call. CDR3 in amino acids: CASSLSAFPDTQYF. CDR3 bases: TGTGCCAGCAGCTTATCGGCCTTCCCGGATACGCAGTATTTT.